A selection of T cell receptor beta chains follows, all from one sample in a study of cytomegalovirus exposure and HLA in healthy donors. The repertoire was sequenced with immunoSEQ multiplex PCR; TCRdb's copy has only in-frame clones and lacks some. This sample has about 360,000 clones, with roughly 88% found just once. Source material: PBMCs. Every receptor here comes from a woman under 30 in good health and CMV-seronegative. CDR3s include the opening cysteine and the closing phenylalanine or tryptophan. The D gene is left open where the match is weak. Size values are once, few and many counts, or a class for expanded clones, and some rows have none.

abundance: NA; d_gene: TRBD2; v_gene: TRBV7-7; j_gene: TRBJ2-5; CDR3aa: CASSRGLASQETQYF; CDR3nt: TGTGCCAGCAGCCGGGGACTAGCGTCCCAAGAGACCCAGTACTTC
abundance: NA; d_gene: NA; v_gene: TRBV2; j_gene: TRBJ2-3; CDR3aa: CASTDYDSTDTQYF; CDR3nt: TGTGCCAGCACCGACTACGATAGCACAGATACGCAGTATTTT
abundance: NA; d_gene: NA; v_gene: TRBV28; j_gene: TRBJ2-5; CDR3aa: CASSFRRGGETQYF; CDR3nt: TGTGCCAGCAGTTTCAGACGGGGAGGAGAGACCCAGTACTTC
abundance: NA; d_gene: NA; v_gene: TRBV4-1; j_gene: TRBJ1-4; CDR3aa: CASSQGGQSVGEKLFF; CDR3nt: TGCGCCAGCAGCCAAGGAGGCCAGTCTGTGGGTGAAAAACTGTTTTTT
abundance: NA; d_gene: TRBD1; v_gene: TRBV19; j_gene: TRBJ1-3; CDR3aa: CASCTGTGGVRAGNTIYF; CDR3nt: TGTGCCAGTTGTACCGGGACAGGGGGAGTCCGCGCTGGAAACACCATATATTTT
abundance: NA; d_gene: TRBD1; v_gene: TRBV27; j_gene: TRBJ1-2; CDR3aa: CASSQLPLDRNYGYTF; CDR3nt: TGTGCCAGCAGTCAACTCCCCCTGGACAGGAACTATGGCTACACCTTC
abundance: NA; d_gene: NA; v_gene: TRBV2; j_gene: TRBJ1-2; CDR3aa: CASSEARRAGGYTF; CDR3nt: TGTGCCAGCAGTGAAGCGAGGAGGGCAGGTGGCTACACCTTC
abundance: NA; d_gene: TRBD1; v_gene: TRBV6-1; j_gene: TRBJ2-1; CDR3aa: CASSDPPGQGSYNEQFF; CDR3nt: TGTGCCAGCAGTGACCCCCCCGGACAGGGCTCCTACAATGAGCAGTTCTTC
abundance: few; d_gene: NA; v_gene: TRBV7-9; j_gene: TRBJ1-2; CDR3aa: CASRETGDGYTF; CDR3nt: TGTGCCAGCAGGGAGACGGGAGATGGCTACACCTTC
abundance: NA; d_gene: NA; v_gene: TRBV7-2; j_gene: TRBJ2-7; CDR3aa: CASGPQVNYEQYF; CDR3nt: TGTGCCAGCGGGCCGCAGGTTAACTACGAGCAGTACTTC
abundance: NA; d_gene: TRBD2; v_gene: TRBV4-1; j_gene: TRBJ2-7; CDR3aa: CASSHRGSGGGYEQYF; CDR3nt: TGCGCCAGCAGCCACCGAGGATCCGGGGGGGGATACGAGCAGTACTTC
abundance: NA; d_gene: NA; v_gene: TRBV2; j_gene: TRBJ2-1; CDR3aa: CASSELDREQFF; CDR3nt: TGTGCCAGCAGTGAACTAGATCGCGAGCAGTTCTTC
abundance: NA; d_gene: NA; v_gene: TRBV28; j_gene: TRBJ1-2; CDR3aa: CASSPRQVYGYTF; CDR3nt: TGTGCCAGCAGCCCACGACAGGTATATGGCTACACCTTC
abundance: NA; d_gene: NA; v_gene: TRBV25-1; j_gene: TRBJ1-1; CDR3aa: CASSPFGQMNTEAFF; CDR3nt: TGTGCCAGCAGTCCTTTCGGACAGATGAACACTGAAGCTTTCTTT
abundance: once; d_gene: TRBD1; v_gene: TRBV10-1; j_gene: TRBJ2-7; CDR3aa: CASSNGQGLSSYEQYF; CDR3nt: TGCGCCAGCAGCAACGGACAGGGGCTAAGCTCCTACGAGCAGTACTTC
abundance: once; d_gene: NA; v_gene: TRBV11-3; j_gene: TRBJ2-1; CDR3aa: CASSLAAGLGDEQFF; CDR3nt: TGTGCCAGCAGCTTAGCGGCGGGACTGGGCGATGAGCAGTTCTTC
abundance: NA; d_gene: TRBD1; v_gene: TRBV28; j_gene: TRBJ1-2; CDR3aa: CASGGQGSAYGYTF; CDR3nt: TGTGCCAGCGGGGGACAGGGGTCCGCGTATGGCTACACCTTC
abundance: NA; d_gene: TRBD2; v_gene: TRBV27; j_gene: TRBJ2-3; CDR3aa: CASSLAPGTSGSTDTQYF; CDR3nt: TGTGCCAGCAGTTTAGCCCCCGGGACTAGCGGAAGCACAGATACGCAGTATTTT
abundance: NA; d_gene: TRBD1; v_gene: TRBV4-1; j_gene: TRBJ1-1; CDR3aa: CASSLLQGKATEAFF; CDR3nt: TGCGCCAGCAGCCTCCTACAGGGGAAAGCGACTGAAGCTTTCTTT
abundance: NA; d_gene: TRBD2; v_gene: TRBV28; j_gene: TRBJ2-5; CDR3aa: CASSLRLAGETQYF; CDR3nt: TGTGCCAGCAGTTTGCGACTAGCGGGAGAGACCCAGTACTTC
abundance: NA; d_gene: TRBD1; v_gene: TRBV2; j_gene: TRBJ1-4; CDR3aa: CASTLDRGRNEKLFF; CDR3nt: TGTGCCAGCACCCTAGACAGGGGGCGGAATGAAAAACTGTTTTTT
abundance: NA; d_gene: NA; v_gene: TRBV5-1; j_gene: TRBJ1-5; CDR3aa: CASSLAGNSNQPQHF; CDR3nt: TGCGCCAGCAGCTTGGCGGGGAATAGCAATCAGCCCCAGCATTTT
abundance: NA; d_gene: NA; v_gene: TRBV5-6; j_gene: TRBJ2-1; CDR3aa: CASSSGHFPNEQFF; CDR3nt: TGTGCCAGCAGCTCGGGTCACTTCCCCAATGAGCAGTTCTTC
abundance: NA; d_gene: NA; v_gene: TRBV5-6; j_gene: TRBJ2-2; CDR3aa: CASSLEGLLTGELFF; CDR3nt: TGTGCCAGCAGCTTGGAGGGACTCCTCACCGGGGAGCTGTTTTTT
abundance: NA; d_gene: TRBD1; v_gene: TRBV5-1; j_gene: TRBJ2-7; CDR3aa: CASSLDRVEQYF; CDR3nt: TGCGCCAGCAGCCTGGACAGGGTTGAGCAGTACTTC
abundance: few; d_gene: NA; v_gene: TRBV7-9; j_gene: TRBJ2-1; CDR3aa: CASSYGQTPNNEQFF; CDR3nt: TGTGCCAGCAGCTATGGACAGACTCCTAACAATGAGCAGTTCTTC
abundance: NA; d_gene: NA; v_gene: TRBV7-7; j_gene: TRBJ2-3; CDR3aa: CASSYGTGTDTQYF; CDR3nt: TGTGCCAGCAGCTATGGTACTGGCACAGATACGCAGTATTTT
abundance: NA; d_gene: TRBD1; v_gene: TRBV28; j_gene: TRBJ2-3; CDR3aa: CASSLAQGAADTQYF; CDR3nt: TGTGCCAGCAGCCTGGCACAGGGGGCAGCAGATACGCAGTATTTT
abundance: few; d_gene: NA; v_gene: TRBV19; j_gene: TRBJ1-1; CDR3aa: CASRQQGNTEAFF; CDR3nt: TGTGCCAGTAGACAACAGGGGAACACTGAAGCTTTCTTT